The clone carrying this T cell receptor beta chain was seen a few times. Original processing methods: For nucleated cells, counts were estimated from reference gene primer amplification. Clones were read by immunoSEQ multiplex PCR, and TCRdb kept only the in-frame ones, dropping some. V, J and clone size are taken as reported in that table, and D and trimming were inferred from the DNA itself. The data hold around 200,000 clones, with about four fifths observed a single time. The data were taken from a study of blood T cell repertoires in COVID-19. The source material was peripheral blood. This receptor was obtained from a human donor in a cohort sampled during active COVID-19.

CDR3 nucleotides: TGTGCCAGCAGCTTACTGAGAAACACCGGGGAGCTGTTTTTT. As protein: CASSLLRNTGELFF. This chain links TRBV7-3 with TRBJ2-2; D is ambiguous. This CDR3 has 14 amino acids. Germline values: CDR1 SGHTA, CDR2 FQGTGA. Trimming took 2 bases from V and 2 from J, leaving 6 bases between them.